This T cell receptor beta chain was captured by sequencing in a study of post-analysis software for immune sequencing data. Study findings and constraints: People with multiple sclerosis had a significantly lower normalized Chao1 diversity than controls did.

Comments on this clonotype: Its specificity is unknown.

cDNA libraries of TCR beta carried unique molecular identifiers. When about 0.85 to 11 million T cells were used, they gave a few hundred thousand cDNA molecules. From the PCR reads, TCRdb called clonotypes with MiXCR, one entry per CDR3 protein. Of approximately 630,000 distinct CDR3 sequences listed, 55% to 60% were seen once; the top ten hold around 11%. This receptor was identified in a girl aged 2 to 10 with multiple sclerosis. What was sequenced was blood.

The CDR3 protein is CASSHTAGVDTQYF. CDR3 in DNA: TGTGCCAGCAGCCATACAGCCGGGGTCGATACGCAGTATTTT. V and J are TRBV11-2 and TRBJ2-3; weak D call: TRBD2 (5 bases). The CDR3 loop spans 14 amino acids. Deletions cut 5 bases from V and 6 bases from J, with 15 bases between. The germline CDR1 and CDR2 sequences are SGHAT and FQNNGV.